This T cell receptor beta chain was documented in a study of regulatory T cells in long-lasting Graves disease. Whole-study results and caveats: Newly diagnosed patients had higher TCR diversity than persistent Graves' patients did.

Trimming left V 2 bases short and J 1 base short, with 8 bases between. The germline V gene has CDR1 MNHEY and CDR2 SVGAGI. The CDR3 has 14 amino acids. Building the TCR beta libraries relied on iRepertoire HTBI primers, and CDR3 regions underwent Arm-PCR. TCRdb itself ran the multiplex PCR reads through MiXCR, one entry per CDR3 protein. The data hold 350,000 to 450,000 distinct CDR3 sequences, with around 17% observed a single time. Time point reported: newly diagnosed GD, antithyroid drugs for less than 3 months. The TCR library was made from RNA extracted from PBMCs. This clonotype was seen many times. Its cognate antigen is unknown. This sample also belongs to another study, concerning T cells in Graves' hyperthyroidism and ophthalmopathy. That study adds: If no ophthalmopathy progression occurred within 18 months, Graves' hyperthyroidism was stable.

Sample: peripheral blood mononuclear cells (PBMCs), taken at new diagnosis, from a patient treated with antithyroid drugs. This sequence originates from a middle-aged man with Graves disease. The chain combines TRBV6-5 with TRBJ1-1, with TRBD1 as a possible D gene (6 bases). CDR3 loop: CASSYPTGNTEAFF. The CDR3 DNA follows: TGTGCCAGCAGTTACCCGACAGGGAACACTGAAGCTTTCTTT.